This TCR beta chain was identified during a study of blood T cell repertoires in COVID-19. Authors' methods: The assay estimated nucleated cells by amplifying reference gene primers. Clones were read by immunoSEQ multiplex PCR, and TCRdb kept only the in-frame ones, dropping some. V, J and clone size derive from that table, while D and trimming were established from the DNA sequence. The sample yields fewer than 500,000 clones, about 85% seen once. This CDR3 is built from 13 residues. Germline CDR1 is MNHEY and CDR2 is SVGEGT. Between the trimmed V and J ends, which lost 2 bases and 3 bases, there was a span of 8 bases. In terms of age and location, participants ranged from roughly 18 to 90 years and lived in about two dozen US areas.

Sequencing input: PBMCs or T cells enriched from blood (not recorded which). The receptor was isolated from a woman aged 18-29 years with acute COVID-19. The chain has TRBV6-2 or TRBV6-3 and TRBJ2-7; D gene ambiguous. CDR3 amino acids: CASSYEAGYEQYF. CDR3 nucleotides: TGTGCCAGCAGTTACGAGGCTGGCTACGAGCAGTACTTC.